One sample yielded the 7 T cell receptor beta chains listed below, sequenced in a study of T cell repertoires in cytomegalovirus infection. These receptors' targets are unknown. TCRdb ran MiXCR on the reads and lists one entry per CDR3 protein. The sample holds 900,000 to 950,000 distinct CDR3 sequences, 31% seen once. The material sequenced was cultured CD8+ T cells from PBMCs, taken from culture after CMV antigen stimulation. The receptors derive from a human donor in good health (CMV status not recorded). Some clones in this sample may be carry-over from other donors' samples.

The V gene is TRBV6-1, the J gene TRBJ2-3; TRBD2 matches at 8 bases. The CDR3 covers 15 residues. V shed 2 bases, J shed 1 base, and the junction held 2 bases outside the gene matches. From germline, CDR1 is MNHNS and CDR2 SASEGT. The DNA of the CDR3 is TGTGCCAGCAGTGAAAGGCGGGGGGGCACAGATACGCAGTATTTT. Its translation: CASSERRGGTDTQYF.

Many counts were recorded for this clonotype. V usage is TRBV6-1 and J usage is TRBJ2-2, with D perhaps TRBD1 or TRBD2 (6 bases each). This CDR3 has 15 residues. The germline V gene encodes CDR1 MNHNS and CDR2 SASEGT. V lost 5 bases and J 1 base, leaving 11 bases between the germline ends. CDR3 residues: CASSLGGLNTGELFF. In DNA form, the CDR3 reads TGTGCCAGCAGTCTGGGGGGCTTGAACACCGGGGAGCTGTTTTTT.

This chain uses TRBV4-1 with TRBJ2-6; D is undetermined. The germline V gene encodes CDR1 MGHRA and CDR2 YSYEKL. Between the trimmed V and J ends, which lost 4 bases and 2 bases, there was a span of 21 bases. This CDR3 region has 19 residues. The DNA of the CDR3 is TGCGCCAGCAGCCGCCTAGGGCTGCGTGAGACCCCTGGGGCCAACGTCCTGACTTTC. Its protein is CASSRLGLRETPGANVLTF.

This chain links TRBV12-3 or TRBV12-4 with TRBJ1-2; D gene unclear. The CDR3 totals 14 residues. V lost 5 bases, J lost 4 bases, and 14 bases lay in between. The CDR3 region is CASSLSRTGYGYTF. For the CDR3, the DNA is TGTGCCAGCAGTCTTTCGAGGACCGGCTATGGCTACACCTTC.

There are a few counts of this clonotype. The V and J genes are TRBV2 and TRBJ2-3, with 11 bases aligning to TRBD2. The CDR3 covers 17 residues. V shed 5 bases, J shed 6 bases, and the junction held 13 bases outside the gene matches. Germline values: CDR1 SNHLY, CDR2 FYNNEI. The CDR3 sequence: CASSPSGTSGVEDTQYF. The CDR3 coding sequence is TGTGCCAGCAGTCCTTCCGGGACTAGCGGAGTTGAGGATACGCAGTATTTT. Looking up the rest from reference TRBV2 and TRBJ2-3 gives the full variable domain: EPEVTQTPSHQVTQMGQEVILRCVPISNHLYFYWYRQILGQKVEFLVSFYNNEISEKSEIFDDQFSVERPDGSNFTLKIRSTKLEDSAMYFCASSPSGTSGVEDTQYFGPGTRLTVL.

The CDR3: CASRGTGGYFTDTQYF. For the CDR3, the DNA is TGTGCCAGTAGGGGTACAGGGGGTTATTTCACAGATACGCAGTATTTT. The chain combines TRBV6-2 or TRBV6-3 with TRBJ2-3; 8 bases fit TRBD1. The CDR3 totals 16 residues. Looked up from germline, CDR1 is MNHEY and CDR2 is SVGEGT. V shed 9 bases and J 2 bases; nucleotides not matched to a gene: 13.

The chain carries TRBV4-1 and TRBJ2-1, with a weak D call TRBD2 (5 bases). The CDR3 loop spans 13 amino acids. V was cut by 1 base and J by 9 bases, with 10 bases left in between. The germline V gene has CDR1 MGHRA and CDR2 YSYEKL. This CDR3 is CASSQGPSSEQFF. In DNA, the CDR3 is TGCGCCAGCAGCCAAGGTCCTAGCAGTGAGCAGTTCTTC.